This entry concerns a single TCR beta chain. Clones were sequenced by immunoSEQ multiplex PCR, and TCRdb holds only the in-frame ones, with some missing. The sample has 2.5 million or so clones; 90% to 95% are singletons. The record originates from a study of shared clonotypes between healthy human individuals. Across the study: CD4 naive and memory got three plates each, CD8 naive two, CD8 memory one.

The germline gives CDR1 KGHSH, CDR2 LQKENI. Trimming removed 5 bases at V and 0 bases at J, with 19 bases between. The CDR3 spans 17 residues. This sequence joins TRBV18 and TRBJ1-1; D is perhaps TRBD1 (6 bases). The source material was naive CD4+ T cells sorted from blood. Subset indicated: CD45RA+ positively selected. The source is a man between 18 and 35 years old in good health. CDR3 region: CASSRDLRDKMNTEAFF. In DNA form, the CDR3 reads TGTGCCAGCTCAAGGGATCTCCGGGACAAAATGAACACTGAAGCTTTCTTT. The whole variable domain, remainder taken from reference TRBV18 and TRBJ1-1, is NAGVMQNPRHLVRRRGQEARLRCSPMKGHSHVYWYRQLPEEGLKFMVYLQKENIIDESGMPKERFSAEFPKEGPSILRIQQVVRGDSAAYFCASSRDLRDKMNTEAFFGQGTRLTVV.